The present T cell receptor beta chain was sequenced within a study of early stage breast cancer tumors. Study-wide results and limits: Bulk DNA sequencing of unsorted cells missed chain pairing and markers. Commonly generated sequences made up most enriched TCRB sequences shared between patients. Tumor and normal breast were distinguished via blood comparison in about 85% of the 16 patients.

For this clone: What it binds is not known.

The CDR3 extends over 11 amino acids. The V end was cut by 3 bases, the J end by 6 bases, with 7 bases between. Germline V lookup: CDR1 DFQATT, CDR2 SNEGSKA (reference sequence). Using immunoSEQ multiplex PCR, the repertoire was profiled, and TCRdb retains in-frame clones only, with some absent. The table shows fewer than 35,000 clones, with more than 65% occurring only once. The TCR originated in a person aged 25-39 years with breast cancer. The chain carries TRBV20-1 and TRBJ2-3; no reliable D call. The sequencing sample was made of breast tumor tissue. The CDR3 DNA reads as TGCAGTGCTAGTAATGGGGATACGCAGTATTTT. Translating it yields CSASNGDTQYF.